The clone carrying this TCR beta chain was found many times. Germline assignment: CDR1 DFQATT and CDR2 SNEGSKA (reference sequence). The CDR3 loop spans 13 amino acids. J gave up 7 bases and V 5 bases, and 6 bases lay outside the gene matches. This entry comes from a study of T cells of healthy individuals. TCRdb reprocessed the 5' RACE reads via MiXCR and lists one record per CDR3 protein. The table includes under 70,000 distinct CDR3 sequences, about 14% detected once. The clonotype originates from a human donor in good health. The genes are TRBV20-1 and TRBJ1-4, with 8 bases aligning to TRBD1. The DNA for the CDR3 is TGCAGTGCTCTTGACAGGGGAGGTGAAAAACTGTTTTTT. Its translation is CSALDRGGEKLFF.